The clone carrying this T cell receptor delta chain is categorized as medium-sized. This sample was taken from a study of gamma-delta chains in newborns, infants, children. The overall study: Innate gammadelta T cells reportedly expand polyclonally right after birth, driven by microbial exposure, per the title.

CDR1 is TSWWSYY, CDR2 QGS, per germline. With 7 bases clipped from V and 0 bases from J, the junction kept 17 bases outside the gene matches. The CDR3 runs 18 residues. TCRdb fed the reads into CATT to redo clone calling. This table holds nearly 8,500 delta-chain clones, 1.6% found once. The rearrangement links TRDV1 to TRDJ1; TRDD3 aligns across 7 bases. The receptor's source is a child who was a newborn, infant or young child, either healthy, febrile or measles-vaccinated (not recorded which). Input material: blood. CDR3 bases: TGTGCTCTTGCATGGGAAGGTGCTGGGGGTTCGTACACCGATAAACTCATCTTT. Translating gives CALAWEGAGGSYTDKLIF.